The 23 T cell receptor beta chains in this list originate from one sample, sequenced in a study of shared clonotypes between healthy human individuals. Repertoires were generated with immunoSEQ multiplex PCR, while TCRdb's copy carries only in-frame clones and drops some. The sample consists of 450,000 to 500,000 clones, 81% of them appearing once. Sample: PBMCs. The receptors here all came from a woman aged 40 to 50 in good health. Some clones in this sample may be carry-over from other donors' samples.

Comments on this clone: This may stem from a read error, because a much larger clone lies one nucleotide away. This chain uses TRBV30 with TRBJ1-6; 7 bases are shared with TRBD1. Germline values: CDR1 GTSNPN, CDR2 SVGIG (reference sequence). The trim removed 1 base at V and 7 bases at J, leaving 10 bases unmatched. This CDR3 is 16 amino acids long. The CDR3 here is CAWSEIPGQWNSPLHF. The CDR3 region has the DNA TGTGCCTGGAGTGAAATACCGGGACAGTGGAATTCACCCCTCCACTTT.

This clone was seen only a few times. J is TRBJ2-3 and V is TRBV13; a weak D match, TRBD2 (6 bases). The ends were cut back, 1 base at V and 2 bases at J, with 16 bases in the middle. The germline CDR1 and CDR2 sequences are PRHDT and FYEKMQ (reference sequence). This CDR3 comprises 17 residues. The CDR3 nucleotides are TGTGCCAGCAGCTTAGTGGGGTACGGCGGGAACACAGATACGCAGTATTTT. Translated, it gives CASSLVGYGGNTDTQYF.

This clone occurred many times. The rearrangement joins TRBV4-1 to TRBJ2-1; D is ambiguous. Trimming removed 6 bases from V and 3 bases from J, with 3 bases in between. CDR1 MGHRA and CDR2 YSYEKL come from the germline V gene. The CDR3 is 11 residues long. CDR3 DNA: TGCGCCAGCAGTTACTACAATGAGCAGTTCTTC. Protein product: CASSYYNEQFF.

This clone has at least ten counts. Other nucleotide sequences in the sample specify the same CDR3. The CDR3 reads CASSLTGRGANVLTF. CDR3 coding DNA: TGTGCCAGCAGTTTAACAGGGCGTGGGGCCAACGTCCTGACTTTC. The chain links TRBV27 to TRBJ2-6; TRBD1 might be the D (6 bases). V was clipped by 2 bases and J by 3 bases, with 8 bases between them. The length of the CDR3 is 15 residues. CDR1 MNHEY and CDR2 SMNVEV come from the germline V gene (reference sequence).

Regarding this clone: A far larger clone is one base from this, pointing to a likely read error. The same CDR3 also results from other DNA sequences found in this sample. The rearrangement uses TRBV10-2 and TRBJ2-7; D ambiguous. This CDR3 is 14 amino acids long. Germline CDR1 is WSHSY and CDR2 is SAAADI. CDR3: CASSERGSGYEQYF. The CDR3, as DNA: TGTGCCAGCAGTGAACGAGGATCGGGCTACGAGCAGTACTTC.

The genes are TRBV5-1 and TRBJ2-3; perhaps TRBD2 as D (6 bases). V lost 0 bases and J 4 bases, leaving 9 bases between the germline ends. Germline CDR1 is SGHRS and CDR2 is YFSETQ. This CDR3 is 14 amino acids long. CDR3 sequence reads: CASSLGGNADTQYF. The CDR3 DNA is TGCGCCAGCAGCTTGGGCGGGAACGCAGATACGCAGTATTTT.

A note on this clone: This probably arose from a read error, given a far larger clone one base away. Other DNA sequences of this sample code for an identical CDR3. This chain connects TRBV7-2 to TRBJ1-5, with D unresolved. CDR3 length equals 14 residues. The germline CDR1 and CDR2 sequences are SGHTA and FQGNSA. V was clipped by 3 bases and J by 8 bases, with 14 bases between them. Written as DNA, the CDR3 is TGTGCCAGCAGCTTGTCCCGTGACATTGAGCCCCAGCATTTT. Residues: CASSLSRDIEPQHF.

In the case of this clone: It is likely a read error: a sequence one base away is far more abundant. V and J are TRBV30 and TRBJ2-5, with D possibly TRBD2 on 6 matching bases. This CDR3 comprises 14 residues. Germline V gene data show CDR1 as GTSNPN and CDR2 as SVGIG (reference sequence). V lost 1 base to trimming and J lost 7 bases, with 16 bases between them. The CDR3 DNA follows: TGTGCCTGGAGTGATTGGAGGGCTCGAGGGACCCAGTACTTC. It specifies CAWSDWRARGTQYF.

The chain recombines TRBV6-1 with TRBJ1-4, with TRBD1 as a possible D gene (6 bases). This CDR3 is 14 amino acids long. The germline V gene encodes CDR1 MNHNS and CDR2 SASEGT. The V end lost 5 bases, the J end lost 7 bases, and 14 bases lay between the germline ends. The CDR3 DNA is TGTGCCAGCAGTTCGCCGGGACACGGTGAAAAACTGTTTTTT. As protein: CASSSPGHGEKLFF.

The V gene is TRBV28, the J gene TRBJ2-5; TRBD2 might be the D (5 bases). CDR3 length: 16 residues. Per germline, CDR1 MDHEN and CDR2 SYDVKM. V lost 5 bases and J 0 bases, leaving 16 bases between the germline ends. The CDR3: CASSPPQRRDQETQYF. DNA for the CDR3: TGTGCCAGCAGTCCACCGCAACGGCGGGACCAAGAGACCCAGTACTTC.

The V and J genes are TRBV11-2 and TRBJ2-5; D is unclear. CDR1 SGHAT and CDR2 FQNNGV come from the germline V gene. CDR3 size: 14 residues. The germline V and J ends were trimmed by 3 bases and 2 bases, with 10 bases remaining between them. The CDR3 nucleotides read TGTGCCAGCAGCTTTGTCACACCTCAAGAGACCCAGTACTTC. It translates to CASSFVTPQETQYF.

The V gene is TRBV7-2, the J gene TRBJ2-1, with 11 positions matching TRBD2. The junction had 11 bases not matched to a gene; V was cut back by 0 bases and J by 4 bases. This CDR3 region has 19 residues. The germline V gene encodes CDR1 SGHTA and CDR2 FQGNSA. CDR3: CASSLALAGGLKRYNEQFF. The CDR3 nucleotides are TGTGCCAGCAGCTTAGCTTTAGCGGGAGGGCTCAAAAGGTACAATGAGCAGTTCTTC.

The chain carries TRBV29-1 and TRBJ2-7; 10 nucleotides line up with TRBD1. The length of the CDR3 is 15 residues. Unmatched junction bases numbered 16, after V lost 7 bases and J lost 7 bases. The germline CDR1 and CDR2 sequences are SQVTM and ANQGSEA. This chain's CDR3 is CSAGSGQGLGGEQYF. CDR3 coding DNA: TGCAGCGCCGGGTCGGGACAGGGGCTTGGCGGGGAGCAGTACTTC.

The chain joins TRBV28 to TRBJ2-3; 7 positions agree with TRBD1. Germline-derived CDR1 and CDR2 are MDHEN and SYDVKM. Trimming removed 7 bases from V and 2 bases from J; junction bases left unmatched: 9. This CDR3 has 15 amino acids. In DNA, the CDR3 is TGTGCCAGCAAACGACAGGGAACAAACACAGATACGCAGTATTTT. Its translation is CASKRQGTNTDTQYF.

This chain joins TRBV11-2 and TRBJ1-5, with unresolved D. This CDR3 spans 13 amino acids. The V end lost 2 bases, the J end lost 4 bases, and 6 bases lay between the germline ends. The V gene's germline CDR1 is SGHAT and CDR2 FQNNGV. The CDR3 loop reads CASSLSENQPQHF. Written as DNA, the CDR3 is TGTGCCAGCAGCTTATCAGAAAATCAGCCCCAGCATTTT.

With regard to this clone: One junction end disagrees with the germline gene, perhaps due to a read error. This chain connects TRBV18 to TRBJ2-7; TRBD1 might be the D (5 bases). The CDR3 sequence is 13 residues long. Germline V gene data show CDR1 as KGHSH and CDR2 as LQKENI. In DNA, the CDR3 is TGTGCCACCTCAGACAGTTACTCCTACGAGCAGTACTTC. Residues: CATSDSYSYEQYF.

J is TRBJ2-7 and V is TRBV13; no clear D. This CDR3 has 14 amino acids. Germline-derived CDR1 and CDR2 are PRHDT and FYEKMQ (reference sequence). V lost 0 bases and J lost 3, with 9 bases in between. The CDR3 DNA is TGTGCCAGCAGCTTAGGGTCGAGATACTACGAGCAGTACTTC. Amino acids: CASSLGSRYYEQYF.

The chain carries TRBV30 and TRBJ1-2, with D maybe TRBD1 (5 bases). The CDR3 is 14 amino acids. Trimming left V 0 bases short and J 3 bases short, with 11 bases between. CDR1 and CDR2 from the germline V gene are GTSNPN and SVGIG (reference sequence). CDR3 in amino acids: CAWSVARDDYGYTF. CDR3 DNA: TGTGCCTGGAGTGTAGCCCGGGACGACTATGGCTACACCTTC.

As concerns this clone: Only one base separates this from a far larger clonotype, so it likely reflects a read error. Other DNA sequences in this sample translate to the same CDR3. The V gene is TRBV10-1, the J gene TRBJ1-5, with 7 bases lining up with TRBD1. From germline, CDR1 is WNHNN and CDR2 SYGVQD (reference sequence). V was clipped by 7 bases and J by 0 bases; unmatched bases: 12. The CDR3 has 17 amino acids. CDR3 DNA sequence: TGCGCCAGCACCTTACGACAGGGCCCTGATAGCAATCAGCCCCAGCATTTT. This sequence encodes CASTLRQGPDSNQPQHF.

As regards this clone: This may be a read error: a much more frequent sequence differs by one nucleotide. The chain couples TRBV2 to TRBJ2-5; 9 bases are a match to TRBD1. The CDR3 runs 14 residues. After removal of 5 bases from V and 2 bases from J, the junction contained 3 bases not matched to a gene. Germline V gene sequence: CDR1 SNHLY, CDR2 FYNNEI. DNA of the CDR3: TGTGCCAGCAGTTCGGACAGGGGACAAGAGACCCAGTACTTC. Residues: CASSSDRGQETQYF.

V and J are TRBV2 and TRBJ2-7; D possibly corresponds to TRBD1 (6 bases). The CDR3 sequence is 15 residues long. V shed 8 bases and J shed 1 base, with 18 bases lying between them. The germline V gene encodes CDR1 SNHLY and CDR2 FYNNEI. The CDR3 coding sequence is TGTGCCAGCGGACCCTCCGGGACAATTTCCTACGAGCAGTACTTC. Translating gives CASGPSGTISYEQYF.

This CDR3 is CAMARDYAGEQYF. The CDR3 DNA is TGTGCCATGGCCCGGGACTACGCTGGAGAGCAGTACTTC. V usage is TRBV10-3 and J usage is TRBJ2-7, with 7 bases fitting TRBD2. The CDR3 is made up of 13 amino acids. CDR1 is ENHRY, CDR2 SYGVKD, per germline. V lost 9 bases and J lost 7; bases outside the gene matches: 12.

This clone was picked up one time. This chain links TRBV4-1 with TRBJ1-2; TRBD1 matches 7 bases. Germline V gene data show CDR1 as MGHRA and CDR2 as YSYEKL. The CDR3 loop spans 21 amino acids. V was clipped by 0 bases and J by 4 bases; unmatched bases: 23. DNA of the CDR3: TGCGCCAGCAGCCAAGATCGAAAAGATTGGACGACAGGGTTATATGTCTATGGCTACACCTTC. Translating gives CASSQDRKDWTTGLYVYGYTF.